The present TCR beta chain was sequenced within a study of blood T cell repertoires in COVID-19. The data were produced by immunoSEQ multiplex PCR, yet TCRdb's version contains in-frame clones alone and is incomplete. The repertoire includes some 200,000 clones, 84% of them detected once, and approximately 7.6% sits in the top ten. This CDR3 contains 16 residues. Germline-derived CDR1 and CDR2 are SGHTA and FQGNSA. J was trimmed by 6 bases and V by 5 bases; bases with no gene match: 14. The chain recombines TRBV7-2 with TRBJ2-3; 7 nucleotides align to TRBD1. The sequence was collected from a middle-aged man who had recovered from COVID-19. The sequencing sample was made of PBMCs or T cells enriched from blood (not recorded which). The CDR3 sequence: CASSPQTGRGMDTQYF. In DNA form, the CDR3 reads TGTGCCAGCAGCCCCCAGACAGGGAGAGGAATGGATACGCAGTATTTT. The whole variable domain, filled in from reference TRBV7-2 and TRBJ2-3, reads GAGVSQSPSNKVTEKGKDVELRCDPISGHTALYWYRQSLGQGLEFLIYFQGNSAPDKSGLPSDRFSAERTGGSVSTLTIQRTQQEDSAVYLCASSPQTGRGMDTQYFGPGTRLTVL.